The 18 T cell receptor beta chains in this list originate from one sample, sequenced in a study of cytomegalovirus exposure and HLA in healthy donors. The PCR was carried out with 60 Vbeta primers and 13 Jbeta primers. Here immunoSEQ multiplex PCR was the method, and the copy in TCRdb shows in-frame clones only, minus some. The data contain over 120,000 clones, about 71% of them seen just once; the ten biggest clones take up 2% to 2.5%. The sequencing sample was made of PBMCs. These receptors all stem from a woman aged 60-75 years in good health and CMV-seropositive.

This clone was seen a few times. This CDR3 is CASSGVQGLGTEAFF. The CDR3 region has the DNA TGTGCCAGCAGCGGGGTACAGGGTCTCGGAACTGAAGCTTTCTTT. The V and J genes are TRBV28 and TRBJ1-1; D possibly corresponds to TRBD1 (6 bases). V lost 6 bases and J 5 bases, leaving 19 bases between the germline ends. CDR1 is MDHEN and CDR2 is SYDVKM in the germline V gene. The CDR3 totals 15 residues.

The CDR3 is CASSSGQTDEKLFF. Here the CDR3 DNA reads TGTGCCAGCAGTTCGGGACAGACCGATGAAAAACTGTTTTTT. V usage is TRBV28 and J usage is TRBJ1-4, with 7 bases matching TRBD1. Germline CDR1 MDHEN, CDR2 SYDVKM. The junction had 5 bases not matched to a gene; V was cut back by 4 bases and J by 6 bases. This CDR3 is 14 amino acids long.

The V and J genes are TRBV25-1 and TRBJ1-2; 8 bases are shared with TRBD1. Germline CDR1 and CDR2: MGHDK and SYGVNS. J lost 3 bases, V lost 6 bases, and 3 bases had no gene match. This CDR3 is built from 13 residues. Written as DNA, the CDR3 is TGTGCCAGCAGCAGGGGGCAGGACTATGGCTACACCTTC. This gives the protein CASSRGQDYGYTF.

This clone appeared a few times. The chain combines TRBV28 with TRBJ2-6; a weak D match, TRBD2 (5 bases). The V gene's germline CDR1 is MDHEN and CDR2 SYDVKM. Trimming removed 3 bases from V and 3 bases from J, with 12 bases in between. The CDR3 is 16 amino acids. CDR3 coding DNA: TGTGCCAGCAGTTTGGAGGTAGCCTTTGGGGCCAACGTCCTGACTTTC. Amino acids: CASSLEVAFGANVLTF.

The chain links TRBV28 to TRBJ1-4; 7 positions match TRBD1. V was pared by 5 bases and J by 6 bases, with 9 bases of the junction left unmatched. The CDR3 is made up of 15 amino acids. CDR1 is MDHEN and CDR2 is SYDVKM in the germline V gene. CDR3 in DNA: TGTGCCAGCAGTACAAGACAGGGCTTCGATGAAAAACTGTTTTTT. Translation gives CASSTRQGFDEKLFF.

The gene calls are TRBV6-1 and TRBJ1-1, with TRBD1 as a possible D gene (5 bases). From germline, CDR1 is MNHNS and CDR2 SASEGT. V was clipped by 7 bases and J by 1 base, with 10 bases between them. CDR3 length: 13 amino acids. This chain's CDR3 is CASIRQPNTEAFF. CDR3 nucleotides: TGTGCCAGCATCAGACAGCCGAACACTGAAGCTTTCTTT.

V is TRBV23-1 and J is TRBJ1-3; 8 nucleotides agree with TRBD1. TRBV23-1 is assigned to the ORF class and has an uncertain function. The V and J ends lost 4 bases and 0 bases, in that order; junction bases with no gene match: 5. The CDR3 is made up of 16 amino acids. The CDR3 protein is CASSRDRPRSGNTIYF. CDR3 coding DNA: TGCGCCAGCAGTCGGGACAGGCCCCGCTCTGGAAACACCATATATTTT.

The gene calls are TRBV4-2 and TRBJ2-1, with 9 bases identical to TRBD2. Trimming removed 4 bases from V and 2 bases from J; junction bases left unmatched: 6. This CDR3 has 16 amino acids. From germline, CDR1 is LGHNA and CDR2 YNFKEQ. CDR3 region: CASSRLAGATYNEQFF. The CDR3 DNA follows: TGTGCCAGCAGCCGATTAGCGGGAGCCACCTACAATGAGCAGTTCTTC.

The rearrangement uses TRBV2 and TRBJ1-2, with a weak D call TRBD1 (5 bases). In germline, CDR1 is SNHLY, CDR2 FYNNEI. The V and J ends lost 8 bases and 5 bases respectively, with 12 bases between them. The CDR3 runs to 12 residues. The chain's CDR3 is CASGRDVYGYTF. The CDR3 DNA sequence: TGTGCCAGCGGGAGGGACGTTTATGGCTACACCTTC.

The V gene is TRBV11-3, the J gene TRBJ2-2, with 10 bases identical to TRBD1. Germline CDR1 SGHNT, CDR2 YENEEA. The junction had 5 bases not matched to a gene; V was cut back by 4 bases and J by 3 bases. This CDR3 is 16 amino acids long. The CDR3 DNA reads TGTGCCAGCAGCTCGGGACAGGGGTCGGACACCGGGGAGCTGTTTTTT. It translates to CASSSGQGSDTGELFF.

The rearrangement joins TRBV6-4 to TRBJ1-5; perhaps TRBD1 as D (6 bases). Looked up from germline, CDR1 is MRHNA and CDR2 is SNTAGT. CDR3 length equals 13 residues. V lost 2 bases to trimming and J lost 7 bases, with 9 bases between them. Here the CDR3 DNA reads TGTGCCAGCAGTGACGGGGGCGCGCAGCCCCAGCATTTT. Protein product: CASSDGGAQPQHF.

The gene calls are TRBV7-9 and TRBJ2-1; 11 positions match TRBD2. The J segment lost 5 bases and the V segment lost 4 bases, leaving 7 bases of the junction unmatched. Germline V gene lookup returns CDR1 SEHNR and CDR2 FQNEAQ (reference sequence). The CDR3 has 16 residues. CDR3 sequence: CASSSRLAGSDNEQFF. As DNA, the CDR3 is TGTGCCAGCAGCTCACGACTAGCGGGAAGTGACAATGAGCAGTTCTTC.

In nucleotides, the CDR3 is TGTGCCAGCCGACAGGGAGGAGAAGGTGGCTACACCTTC. Amino acid sequence: CASRQGGEGGYTF. The chain recombines TRBV7-9 with TRBJ1-2, with 7 bases aligning to TRBD1. Germline CDR1 reads SEHNR; CDR2 reads FQNEAQ (reference sequence). The CDR3 is 13 amino acids. V trimming: 8 bases; J trimming: 7 bases; junction bases outside the gene matches: 10.

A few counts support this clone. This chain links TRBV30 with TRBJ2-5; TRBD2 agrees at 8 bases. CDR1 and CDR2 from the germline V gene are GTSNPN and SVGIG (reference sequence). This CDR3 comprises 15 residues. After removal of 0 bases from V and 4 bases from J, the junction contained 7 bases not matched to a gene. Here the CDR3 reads CAWSVTGRVPETQYF. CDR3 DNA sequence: TGTGCCTGGAGTGTAACCGGGAGGGTCCCAGAGACCCAGTACTTC.

The CDR3 loop reads CASSLDLNTGELFF. The CDR3 coding sequence is TGTGCCAGCAGCTTAGACCTAAACACCGGGGAGCTGTTTTTT. V usage is TRBV11-2 and J usage is TRBJ2-2; D is ambiguous. From germline, CDR1 is SGHAT and CDR2 FQNNGV. This CDR3 has 14 amino acids. The V end lost 0 bases, the J end lost 2 bases, and 4 bases lay between the germline ends.

Written as DNA, the CDR3 is TGTGCCAGCAGTCCCGGACACCTTAATGAAAAACTGTTTTTT. Protein: CASSPGHLNEKLFF. The J gene is TRBJ1-4, the V gene TRBV28; possible D gene TRBD1, 5 bases. The CDR3 sequence is 14 residues long. Germline V lookup: CDR1 MDHEN, CDR2 SYDVKM. V was clipped by 5 bases and J by 4 bases, with 11 bases between them.

The CDR3: CAWSVTRGPNEKLFF. In nucleotides, the CDR3 is TGTGCCTGGAGTGTAACCAGGGGGCCGAATGAAAAACTGTTTTTT. V is TRBV30 and J is TRBJ1-4; 8 bases map to TRBD1. Germline values: CDR1 GTSNPN, CDR2 SVGIG (reference sequence). The ends lost 0 bases at V and 5 bases at J; junction bases unmatched: 5. CDR3 length equals 15 residues.

The DNA for the CDR3 is TGTGCCAGCAGCTTCTCGGTTAGCGGGAGGTCCCGGGAGACCCAGTACTTC. This translates into CASSFSVSGRSRETQYF. The gene calls are TRBV7-2 and TRBJ2-5; TRBD2 aligns across 10 bases. Germline V lookup: CDR1 SGHTA, CDR2 FQGNSA. This CDR3 has 17 amino acids. V gave up 3 bases and J gave up 5 bases; unmatched junction bases: 12.